A single sample gave rise to the 15 T cell receptor beta chains below, sequenced in a study of T-cell memory formation after mild COVID-19. One entry per CDR3 protein results from TCRdb running MiXCR on the 5' RACE reads. The table lists 450,000 to 700,000 distinct CDR3 sequences, about a sixth of them singletons. Material: PBMCs or a T cell subset sorted from them (not recorded which). The receptor set was obtained from an adult woman who had mild COVID-19 (a few samples of this study predate the infection). Cell type and time point are not known.

This clonotype was seen a few times. This sequence joins TRBV18 and TRBJ1-1; 9 bases agree with TRBD1. V gave up 0 bases and J gave up 11 bases; unmatched junction bases: 10. Germline V gene lookup returns CDR1 KGHSH and CDR2 LQKENI. This CDR3 contains 15 residues. The CDR3, as DNA: TGTGCCAGCTCACCACCCAATCGGGACAGGGTTATGGCTTTCTTT. Translated, it gives CASSPPNRDRVMAFF.

The sample holds a few counts of this clonotype. The chain employs TRBV4-1 and TRBJ2-1; 10 nucleotides align to TRBD1. The CDR3 is 14 residues long. The ends lost 2 bases at V and 8 bases at J; junction bases unmatched: 3. The germline V gene encodes CDR1 MGHRA and CDR2 YSYEKL. In nucleotides, the CDR3 is TGCGCCAGCAGCCAACCCGGGACAGGGGATGAGCAGTTCTTC. Amino acids: CASSQPGTGDEQFF.

This clonotype was detected a few times. The chain joins TRBV12-3 or TRBV12-4 to TRBJ2-5, with D unresolved. Trimming shortened V by 6 bases and J by 2 bases, and 16 bases separated the two germline ends. This CDR3 is built from 15 residues. The DNA of the CDR3 is TGTGCCAGCAGCCCAACCATTAATTTACAAGAGACCCAGTACTTC. Translation gives CASSPTINLQETQYF.

J is TRBJ1-4 and V is TRBV19; the D gene is possibly TRBD1 (5 bases). The CDR3 covers 17 residues. V was cut by 1 base and J by 7 bases, with 19 bases left in between. CDR1 is LNHDA, CDR2 SQIVND, per germline (reference sequence). CDR3 loop: CASSIAGTDDSVEKLFF. The CDR3 DNA follows: TGTGCCAGTAGTATAGCGGGGACGGACGACTCCGTTGAAAAACTGTTTTTT.

V is TRBV24-1 and J is TRBJ1-2; no reliable D call. V was pared by 0 bases and J by 8 bases, with 3 bases between. In germline, CDR1 is KGHDR, CDR2 SFDVKD. This CDR3 is built from 11 residues. CDR3 in amino acids: CATSDLAGYTF. The CDR3 coding sequence is TGTGCCACCAGTGATTTGGCCGGCTACACCTTC.

This clonotype was observed a few times. V is TRBV3-1 and J is TRBJ2-5; perhaps TRBD1 as D (5 bases). Germline V lookup: CDR1 LGHDT, CDR2 YNNKEL (reference sequence). The CDR3 length is 15 residues. The V end lost 5 bases, the J end lost 4 bases, and 17 bases lay between the germline ends. The CDR3 is CASSSWGGGAETQYF. CDR3 DNA sequence: TGTGCCAGCAGCTCCTGGGGCGGTGGCGCAGAGACCCAGTACTTC.

V gene TRBV25-1 combines with J gene TRBJ2-1; perhaps D is TRBD1 or TRBD2 (5 bases each). Trimming shortened V by 4 bases and J by 8 bases, and 15 bases separated the two germline ends. Germline V gene lookup returns CDR1 MGHDK and CDR2 SYGVNS. The CDR3 contains 14 residues. CDR3 coding DNA: TGTGCCAGCAGTGCTACGGGACGGAGCGATGAGCAGTTCTTC. Encoded protein: CASSATGRSDEQFF.

This clonotype was seen more than once but under ten times. The rearrangement links TRBV12-3 or TRBV12-4 to TRBJ2-5; 7 bases fit TRBD2. The V gene end was trimmed by 5 bases and the J gene end by 5 bases; junction bases not matched to a gene: 5. The CDR3 contains 13 residues. CDR3 protein: CASSTGGTETQYF. The DNA for the CDR3 is TGTGCCAGCAGTACGGGGGGAACGGAGACCCAGTACTTC.

The table lists this clonotype with a few counts. The CDR3 bases are TGCAGCGTTGAACAGGCGGGCACCTACGAGCAGTACTTC. Its translation is CSVEQAGTYEQYF. The chain couples TRBV29-1 to TRBJ2-7, with a tentative D call TRBD2 (5 bases). CDR1 is SQVTM and CDR2 is ANQGSEA in the germline V gene. The CDR3 extends over 13 amino acids. Trimming cost V 2 bases and J 2 bases, with 10 bases left between them.

This clonotype was seen just once. This chain links TRBV6-5 with TRBJ2-1; the D gene is possibly TRBD2 (6 bases). The CDR3 totals 16 residues. Germline V gene data show CDR1 as MNHEY and CDR2 as SVGAGI. With 2 bases removed from V and 5 bases from J, the gap between germline ends came to 16 bases. As DNA, the CDR3 is TGTGCCAGCAGTTACGCCCCAGCGGGCGTTAACAATGAGCAGTTCTTC. Translated, it gives CASSYAPAGVNNEQFF.

The rearrangement links TRBV7-8 to TRBJ2-7; 9 bases are shared with TRBD1. Germline values: CDR1 SGHVS, CDR2 FQNEAQ. With V trimmed by 11 bases and J by 5 bases, 10 bases remained unmatched. The CDR3 sequence is 13 residues long. The CDR3 region has the DNA TGTGCCGTCGGGGACAGGGTCACTAACGAGCAGTACTTC. Its translation: CAVGDRVTNEQYF. The full variable domain, completed using reference TRBV7-8 and TRBJ2-7, is GAGVSQSPRYKVAKRGQDVALRCDPISGHVSLFWYQQALGQGPEFLTYFQNEAQLDKSGLPSDRFFAERPEGSVSTLKIQRTQQEDSAVYLCAVGDRVTNEQYFGPGTRLTVT.

The rearrangement uses TRBV4-2 and TRBJ1-2; TRBD1 is a possible D gene (5 bases). The CDR3 extends over 15 amino acids. In germline, CDR1 is LGHNA, CDR2 YNFKEQ. V gave up 1 base and J gave up 0 bases, with 9 bases separating them. The chain's CDR3 is CASSQGDGANYGYTF. The CDR3 DNA sequence: TGTGCCAGCAGCCAAGGGGACGGAGCTAACTATGGCTACACCTTC.

This clonotype was observed once. This sequence joins TRBV7-9 and TRBJ1-1; a possible D gene is TRBD1 (5 bases). V was pared by 5 bases and J by 5 bases, with 12 bases between. CDR3 length: 13 residues. Germline V gene data show CDR1 as SEHNR and CDR2 as FQNEAQ (reference sequence). The CDR3 loop reads CASSGTGRTEAFF. The CDR3 coding sequence is TGTGCCAGCAGCGGGACCGGTAGGACTGAAGCTTTCTTT.

This clonotype was observed many times. V and J are TRBV10-3 and TRBJ2-7; D ambiguous. Trimming shortened V by 10 bases and J by 3 bases, and 19 bases separated the two germline ends. The CDR3 consists of 14 residues. The germline gives CDR1 ENHRY, CDR2 SYGVKD. This CDR3 is CASLAERNRYEQYF. The CDR3 region has the DNA TGTGCCAGTCTGGCCGAGCGCAATCGCTACGAGCAGTACTTC.

This clonotype was picked up many times. Mismatch with germline at one junction end may stem from a read error. The chain has TRBV5-1 and TRBJ2-7; the D gene could be TRBD1 or TRBD2 (5 bases each). The CDR3 sequence is 11 residues long. Germline values: CDR1 SGHRS, CDR2 YFSETQ. This CDR3 is CASSLGEEQYF. The CDR3 coding sequence is TGTGCCAGCAGTTTAGGGGAGGAGCAGTACTTC.